This T cell receptor (beta chain) came from a study of blood T cell repertoires in COVID-19. Authors' methods: Nucleated cell number was recorded as an estimate derived from reference gene primer amplification. The assay was immunoSEQ multiplex PCR, and TCRdb's table has in-frame clones only and misses some. V, J and clone size are those of that table, while D and trimming were read from the DNA. The sample has 300,000 to 450,000 clones; over 85% are singletons. This CDR3 contains 14 residues. Germline CDR1 reads KGHSH; CDR2 reads LQKENI. Trimming left V 6 bases short and J 6 bases short, with 14 bases between.

The sequenced material came from peripheral blood. The source is a woman aged 55-69 years with COVID-19, enrolled during active disease. The gene calls are TRBV18 and TRBJ1-4; unclear D gene. CDR3 protein: CASSVTTSHEKLFF. The DNA for the CDR3 is TGTGCCAGCTCCGTTACAACATCCCATGAAAAACTGTTTTTT.